One and the same sample provided the 26 T cell receptor beta chains below, sequenced in a study of blood T cell repertoires in COVID-19. TCRdb's copy holds only in-frame clones and misses some; the assay was immunoSEQ multiplex PCR. The sample lists about 250,000 clones, roughly 90% occurring once. The specimen sequenced was peripheral blood. These TCRs come from a man younger than 40 with acute or convalescent COVID-19.

The rearrangement uses TRBV28 and TRBJ2-6; 10 bases are a match to TRBD2. Germline trimming cut 6 bases from V and 0 bases from J; bases unmatched to any gene: 5. The CDR3 extends over 17 amino acids. Germline V gene lookup returns CDR1 MDHEN and CDR2 SYDVKM. This CDR3 is CASRKAGGPSGANVLTF. CDR3 DNA: TGTGCCAGCAGAAAAGCGGGGGGGCCCTCTGGGGCCAACGTCCTGACTTTC.

This sequence joins TRBV10-3 and TRBJ2-7; 10 bases are a match to TRBD1. After removal of 6 bases from V and 5 bases from J, the junction contained 7 bases not matched to a gene. Per germline, CDR1 ENHRY and CDR2 SYGVKD. The CDR3 totals 14 residues. CDR3 DNA sequence: TGTGCCATCAGAAAGACAGGGGGCTCGGACGAGCAGTACTTC. As protein: CAIRKTGGSDEQYF.

As concerns this clone: An end of the junction does not agree with germline; a read error may underlie this. The genes are TRBV7-7 and TRBJ1-1; no reliable D call. The CDR3 is 13 amino acids. Germline loops: CDR1 SSHAT, CDR2 FNYEAQ (reference sequence). In nucleotides, the CDR3 is TGTGCTAGCAGCAGGACTAGGAACACTGAAGCTTTCTTT. Encoded protein: CASSRTRNTEAFF. The whole variable domain, remainder taken from reference TRBV7-7 and TRBJ1-1, is GAGVSQSPRYKVTKRGQDVTLRCDPISSHATLYWYQQALGQGPEFLTYFNYEAQPDKSGLPSDRFSAERPEGSISTLTIQRTEQRDSAMYRCASSRTRNTEAFFGQGTRLTVV.

The chain employs TRBV7-9 and TRBJ2-6; no firm D call. V lost 5 bases, J lost 4 bases, and 9 bases lay in between. The CDR3 loop spans 14 amino acids. The germline CDR1 and CDR2 sequences are SEHNR and FQNEAQ (reference sequence). The CDR3 sequence is CASSQLSGANVLTF. CDR3 bases: TGTGCCAGCAGCCAATTGTCAGGGGCCAACGTCCTGACTTTC. The full variable domain, with the rest looked up from reference TRBV7-9 and TRBJ2-6, is DTGVSQNPRHKITKRGQNVTFRCDPISEHNRLYWYRQTLGQGPEFLTYFQNEAQLEKSRLLSDRFSAERPKGSFSTLEIQRTEQGDSAMYLCASSQLSGANVLTFGAGSRLTVL.

The rearrangement joins TRBV10-2 to TRBJ2-5; 14 positions match TRBD2. The germline V gene has CDR1 WSHSY and CDR2 SAAADI. The CDR3 extends over 20 amino acids. Trimming cost V 3 bases and J 0 bases; bases outside gene matches: 12. The CDR3 DNA reads TGCGCCAGCAGTGATGGGGGACTAGCGGGGGACCCAAGGAACCAAGAGACCCAGTACTTC. Its translation: CASSDGGLAGDPRNQETQYF.

The CDR3 nucleotides read TGTGCCAGCAGCCCGGGGACAGCTTTCTATGGCTACACCTTC. It yields the protein CASSPGTAFYGYTF. The chain uses TRBV4-2 and TRBJ1-2, with 7 positions matching TRBD1. CDR3 length equals 14 residues. CDR1 is LGHNA and CDR2 is YNFKEQ in the germline V gene. V lost 4 bases and J lost 4; bases outside the gene matches: 6.

This clone was recorded once. The CDR3 loop reads CASSTSYSPLHF. The CDR3 bases are TGTGCCAGCAGCACTTCCTATTCACCCCTCCACTTT. This chain connects TRBV28 to TRBJ1-6; no reliable D call. V was pared by 6 bases and J by 8 bases, with 8 bases between. The CDR3 has 12 residues. The germline CDR1 and CDR2 sequences are MDHEN and SYDVKM.

The chain recombines TRBV15 with TRBJ2-1, with 11 bases fitting TRBD2. CDR3 size: 17 residues. With 4 bases clipped from V and 0 bases from J, the junction kept 5 bases outside the gene matches. Germline V gene lookup returns CDR1 LNHNV and CDR2 YYDKDF (reference sequence). CDR3: CATSTSGRSYSYNEQFF. In DNA form, the CDR3 reads TGTGCCACCAGCACTAGCGGGAGGTCCTACTCCTACAATGAGCAGTTCTTC.

The gene calls are TRBV7-3 and TRBJ1-6; D is unresolved. Germline loops: CDR1 SGHTA, CDR2 FQGTGA. This CDR3 is built from 13 residues. Trimming took 2 bases from V and 7 from J, leaving 6 bases between them. The CDR3, as DNA: TGTGCCAGCAGCTTAGACGGGAATTCACCCCTCCACTTT. Translation: CASSLDGNSPLHF.

The chain employs TRBV29-1 and TRBJ2-5; 9 bases align to TRBD1. CDR3 length: 13 amino acids. The V gene's germline CDR1 is SQVTM and CDR2 ANQGSEA. Trimming took 3 bases from V and 5 from J; bases not matched to a gene: 4. As DNA, the CDR3 is TGCAGCGTTGAGGGACAGGGAGGGGAGACCCAGTACTTC. Translating it yields CSVEGQGGETQYF.

The V and J genes are TRBV19 and TRBJ1-5, with D tentatively TRBD1 (6 bases). This CDR3 is built from 14 residues. The germline V gene encodes CDR1 LNHDA and CDR2 SQIVND (reference sequence). Between the trimmed V and J ends, which lost 4 bases and 5 bases, there was a span of 12 bases. CDR3 loop: CASSNGRGDQPQHF. The CDR3 DNA reads TGTGCCAGTAGTAACGGCAGGGGAGATCAGCCCCAGCATTTT.

J is TRBJ1-5 and V is TRBV5-6; possible D gene TRBD1, 6 bases. The CDR3 is 14 amino acids. V gave up 0 bases and J gave up 3 bases, with 7 bases separating them. Germline values: CDR1 SGHDT, CDR2 YYEEEE. CDR3 in amino acids: CASSLGQVNQPQHF. The CDR3 DNA is TGTGCCAGCAGCTTGGGACAGGTCAATCAGCCCCAGCATTTT. Complete variable domain (other parts from reference TRBV5-6 and TRBJ1-5): DAGVTQSPTHLIKTRGQQVTLRCSPKSGHDTVSWYQQALGQGPQFIFQYYEEEERQRGNFPDRFSGHQFPNYSSELNVNALLLGDSALYLCASSLGQVNQPQHFGDGTRLSIL.

In its sample, this clone was seen once. This chain joins TRBV19 and TRBJ2-7, with a weak D call TRBD1 (6 bases). Germline CDR1 is LNHDA and CDR2 is SQIVND (reference sequence). The length of the CDR3 is 15 residues. The V end was cut by 3 bases, the J end by 2 bases, with 14 bases between. DNA of the CDR3: TGTGCCAGTAGTATTAGTGGACAGTCACCCTACGAGCAGTACTTC. It translates to CASSISGQSPYEQYF.

The chain couples TRBV29-1 to TRBJ2-3; 8 bases fit TRBD1. The trim removed 6 bases at V and 4 bases at J, leaving 12 bases unmatched. The CDR3 has 15 residues. CDR1 is SQVTM, CDR2 ANQGSEA, per germline. In DNA form, the CDR3 reads TGCAGCGTCTTCACCGGGACAGGAGGGGCAGATACGCAGTATTTT. Translating gives CSVFTGTGGADTQYF.

The chain employs TRBV7-6 and TRBJ2-6; 9 nucleotides line up with TRBD1. The germline V gene encodes CDR1 SGHVS and CDR2 FNYEAQ. CDR3 length: 17 residues. Trimming removed 5 bases from V and 0 bases from J; junction bases left unmatched: 5. DNA of the CDR3: TGTGCCAGCAGCGCGGACAGGGGACGCTCTGGGGCCAACGTCCTGACTTTC. This sequence encodes CASSADRGRSGANVLTF.

The chain is built from TRBV19 and TRBJ1-1; D is ambiguous. The CDR3 is made up of 14 amino acids. Trimming removed 2 bases at V and 3 bases at J, with 10 bases between. CDR1 is LNHDA, CDR2 SQIVND, per germline (reference sequence). CDR3 residues: CASSISGGHTEAFF. Here the CDR3 DNA reads TGTGCCAGTAGTATAAGTGGTGGGCACACTGAAGCTTTCTTT.

This chain links TRBV5-1 with TRBJ1-2; 10 bases fit TRBD1. The CDR3 totals 14 residues. Trimming cost V 4 bases and J 5 bases; bases outside gene matches: 5. Germline CDR1 and CDR2: SGHRS and YFSETQ. DNA of the CDR3: TGCGCCAGCAGCCCGGGACAGGGGAATTATGGCTACACCTTC. It specifies CASSPGQGNYGYTF.

This chain links TRBV28 with TRBJ2-3, with TRBD2 matching 10 bases. With 5 bases clipped from V and 5 bases from J, the junction kept 10 bases outside the gene matches. Germline values: CDR1 MDHEN, CDR2 SYDVKM. The CDR3 covers 16 residues. The CDR3 sequence is CASSPDSGGKEDTQYF. The CDR3 region has the DNA TGTGCCAGCAGTCCTGATAGCGGGGGGAAGGAAGATACGCAGTATTTT.

The chain couples TRBV7-3 to TRBJ2-1, with TRBD2 identical over 13 bases. Trimming took 4 bases from V and 7 from J; bases not matched to a gene: 7. The germline V gene has CDR1 SGHTA and CDR2 FQGTGA. The length of the CDR3 is 16 residues. The CDR3 bases are TGTGCCAGCAGCTCCACTAGCGGGGGGGCTCTTAATGAGCAGTTCTTC. It is translated as CASSSTSGGALNEQFF.

The rearrangement links TRBV28 to TRBJ2-7; no clear D gene. The CDR3 has 11 residues. CDR1 MDHEN and CDR2 SYDVKM come from the germline V gene. Trimming shortened V by 3 bases and J by 4 bases, and 4 bases separated the two germline ends. In DNA, the CDR3 is TGTGCCAGCAGTTTTTCGTACGAGCAGTACTTC. Its translation is CASSFSYEQYF.

The CDR3 spells CASSVGGRGYEQYF. In DNA, the CDR3 is TGTGCCAGCTCGGTCGGGGGGCGCGGGTACGAGCAGTACTTC. V usage is TRBV28 and J usage is TRBJ2-7; D perhaps matches TRBD2 (7 bases). The CDR3 totals 14 residues. V lost 8 bases to trimming and J lost 4 bases, with 18 bases between them. The germline CDR1 and CDR2 sequences are MDHEN and SYDVKM. Combining the CDR3 with reference TRBV28 and TRBJ2-7 gives the whole variable domain DVKVTQSSRYLVKRTGEKVFLECVQDMDHENMFWYRQDPGLGLRLIYFSYDVKMKEKGDIPEGYSVSREKKERFSLILESASTNQTSMYLCASSVGGRGYEQYFGPGTRLTVT.

This clone has just one count. This chain connects TRBV21-1 to TRBJ1-1. TRBV21-1 is annotated as a pseudogene. CDR3 length: 15 amino acids. CDR3 in amino acids: CASSKDGDSNTEAFF. CDR3 DNA sequence: TGTGCCAGCAGCAAAGATGGGGACTCGAACACTGAAGCTTTCTTT.

This chain connects TRBV9 to TRBJ1-1; D unresolved. Trimming stripped 0 bases from V and 2 bases from J, with 8 bases between. This CDR3 is built from 14 residues. In germline, CDR1 is SGDLS, CDR2 YYNGEE. In DNA form, the CDR3 reads TGTGCCAGCAGCGTAGACCCCACAAACACTGAAGCTTTCTTT. It is translated as CASSVDPTNTEAFF.

The chain has TRBV7-6 and TRBJ2-7; 10 nucleotides line up with TRBD2. Per the germline V gene, CDR1 is SGHVS and CDR2 is FNYEAQ. The CDR3 spans 16 residues. V was pared by 5 bases and J by 7 bases, with 14 bases of the junction left unmatched. The CDR3 protein is CASSPRPPSGRGEQYF. CDR3 nucleotides: TGTGCCAGCAGCCCACGCCCCCCTAGCGGGAGAGGTGAGCAGTACTTC.

The chain carries TRBV6-5 and TRBJ1-1; 7 bases match TRBD1. Germline CDR1 reads MNHEY; CDR2 reads SVGAGI. CDR3 length: 13 residues. The trim removed 1 base at V and 10 bases at J, leaving 6 bases unmatched. CDR3 DNA: TGTGCCAGCAGTTACTTAGGACAGGCCGCAGCTTTCTTT. Translated, it gives CASSYLGQAAAFF.

The J gene is TRBJ1-4, the V gene TRBV28, with D possibly TRBD1 on 5 matching bases. In germline, CDR1 is MDHEN, CDR2 SYDVKM. This CDR3 contains 15 residues. Trimming took off 3 bases at V and 7 bases at J, with 15 bases between the two ends. CDR3 DNA: TGTGCCAGCAGTTTTCGGAGGCAGGGAGGTGAAAAACTGTTTTTT. Its protein product is CASSFRRQGGEKLFF. Supplemented by reference TRBV28 and TRBJ1-4, the full variable domain reads DVKVTQSSRYLVKRTGEKVFLECVQDMDHENMFWYRQDPGLGLRLIYFSYDVKMKEKGDIPEGYSVSREKKERFSLILESASTNQTSMYLCASSFRRQGGEKLFFGSGTQLSVL.